Presented here are 6 T cell receptor beta chains from one specimen sequenced in a study of blood T cell repertoires in COVID-19 (dated by TCRdb to 2018 to 2021). Library preparation was by the immunoSEQ multiplex PCR assay. This is the immuneACCESS table as TCRdb keeps it, with only in-frame sequences that have V and J called. A part of the clones is gone; compared with another copy, unresolved V genes explain less than half, and the rest is unexplained. In this sample the table shows 250,000 to 350,000 clones, 86% of which occur a single time. Around 1.5% of the sample belongs to the ten largest clones. Sequencing used peripheral blood. The receptors stem from a woman aged 45-65 years with acute or convalescent COVID-19.

The chain uses TRBV7-9 and TRBJ1-6; D perhaps matches TRBD1 (6 bases). Germline V gene lookup returns CDR1 SEHNR and CDR2 FQNEAQ (reference sequence). Trimming removed 3 bases at V and 8 bases at J, with 14 bases between. The CDR3 is 15 residues long. CDR3 sequence (DNA): TGTGCCAGCAGCTTCGAGCAGGGGCCGCATTCACCCCTCCACTTT. Translated: CASSFEQGPHSPLHF.

V usage is TRBV28 and J usage is TRBJ1-5, with 8 bases lining up with TRBD1. The CDR3 is 17 amino acids. V shed 2 bases, J shed 0 bases, and the junction held 6 bases outside the gene matches. CDR1 and CDR2 from the germline V gene are MDHEN and SYDVKM. The CDR3 reads CASSLQQGGPSNQPQHF. The DNA of the CDR3 is TGTGCCAGCAGTTTACAACAGGGGGGACCTAGCAATCAGCCCCAGCATTTT.

V gene TRBV5-8 combines with J gene TRBJ1-5; a weak D match, TRBD1 (6 bases). The CDR3 length is 18 residues. CDR1 is SGHTS, CDR2 YDEGEE, per germline. Trimming left V 5 bases short and J 2 bases short, with 23 bases between. As DNA, the CDR3 is TGTGCCAGCAGTCTCTATAATACAGGGCTGTTTGGCAATCAGCCCCAGCATTTT. It specifies CASSLYNTGLFGNQPQHF.

V is TRBV7-9 and J is TRBJ2-7; TRBD1 is a possible D gene (5 bases). CDR1 SEHNR and CDR2 FQNEAQ come from the germline V gene (reference sequence). The CDR3 runs 14 residues. The V end was cut by 5 bases, the J end by 5 bases, with 16 bases between. This chain's CDR3 is CASSRVAGNHEQYF. The CDR3 bases are TGTGCCAGCAGCCGGGTGGCAGGGAACCACGAGCAGTACTTC.

The chain carries TRBV29-1 and TRBJ2-2; no reliable D call. The CDR3 totals 14 residues. V was pared by 4 bases and J by 1 base, with 10 bases between. Germline V gene sequence: CDR1 SQVTM, CDR2 ANQGSEA. CDR3: CSVVAQMNTGELFF. CDR3 bases: TGCAGCGTTGTGGCCCAAATGAACACCGGGGAGCTGTTTTTT.

The chain uses TRBV2 and TRBJ1-5; no firm D call. Per the germline V gene, CDR1 is SNHLY and CDR2 is FYNNEI. The CDR3 totals 15 residues. V lost 6 bases and J 0 bases, leaving 12 bases between the germline ends. The CDR3 DNA is TGTGCCAGCAGAGGTCTATCGGGTAGCAATCAGCCCCAGCATTTT. Encoded protein: CASRGLSGSNQPQHF.